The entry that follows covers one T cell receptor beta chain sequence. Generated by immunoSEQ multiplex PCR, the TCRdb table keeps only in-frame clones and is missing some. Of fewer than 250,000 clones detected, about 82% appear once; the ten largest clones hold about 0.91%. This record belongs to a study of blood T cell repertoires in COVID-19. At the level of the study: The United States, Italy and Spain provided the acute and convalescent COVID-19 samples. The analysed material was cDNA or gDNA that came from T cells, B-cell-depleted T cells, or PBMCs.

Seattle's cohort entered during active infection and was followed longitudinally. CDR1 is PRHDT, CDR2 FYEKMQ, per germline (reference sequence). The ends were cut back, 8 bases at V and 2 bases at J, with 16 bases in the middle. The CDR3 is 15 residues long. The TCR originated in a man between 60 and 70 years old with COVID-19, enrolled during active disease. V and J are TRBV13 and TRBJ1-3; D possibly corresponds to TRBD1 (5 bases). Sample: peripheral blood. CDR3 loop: CASVRERAAGNTIYF. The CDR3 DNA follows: TGTGCCAGCGTCAGGGAAAGGGCAGCTGGAAACACCATATATTTT.